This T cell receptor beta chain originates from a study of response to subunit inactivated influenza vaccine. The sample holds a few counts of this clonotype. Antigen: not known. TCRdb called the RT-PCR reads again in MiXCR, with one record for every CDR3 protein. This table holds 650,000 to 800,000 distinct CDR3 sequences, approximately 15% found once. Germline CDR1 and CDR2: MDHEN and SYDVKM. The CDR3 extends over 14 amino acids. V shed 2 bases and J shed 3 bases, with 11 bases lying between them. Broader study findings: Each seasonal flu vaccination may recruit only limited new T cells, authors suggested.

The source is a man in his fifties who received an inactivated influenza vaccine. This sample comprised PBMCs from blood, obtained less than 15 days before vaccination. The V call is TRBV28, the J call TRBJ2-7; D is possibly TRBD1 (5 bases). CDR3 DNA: TGTGCCAGCAGTTTAGGTGCAGGGTTCTACGAGCAGTACTTC. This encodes CASSLGAGFYEQYF.